A single sample gave rise to the 16 T cell receptor beta chains below, sequenced in a study of STAT5B mutations in CD4+ large granular lymphocyte leukemia. Sequenced by immunoSEQ multiplex PCR; TCRdb stores in-frame clones only, minus some. The top ten hold 3% to 4% of the sample, which has tens of thousands of clones, about 85% seen once. The sample taken for sequencing was CD4+ T cells from blood buffy coats. These receptors originate from a human donor in good health.

This clone was seen only a few times. This sequence joins TRBV5-1 and TRBJ2-2; maybe TRBD2 (5 bases). V lost 0 bases and J lost 7, with 10 bases in between. The CDR3 has 14 amino acids. The germline CDR1 and CDR2 sequences are SGHRS and YFSETQ. The CDR3 nucleotides read TGCGCCAGCAGCTTGGCCGAGGGAGTCGGGGAGCTGTTTTTT. As protein: CASSLAEGVGELFF.

This chain joins TRBV19 and TRBJ1-5; tentatively, D is TRBD1 (6 bases). Germline V gene data show CDR1 as LNHDA and CDR2 as SQIVND (reference sequence). V was shortened by 4 bases and J by 0 bases, with 13 bases between the two germline ends. The CDR3 has 16 amino acids. The CDR3 loop reads CASSTDRPYSNQPQHF. CDR3 coding DNA: TGTGCCAGTAGTACGGACAGACCTTATAGCAATCAGCCCCAGCATTTT.

The chain employs TRBV12-2 and TRBJ2-1; the listed D gene, TRBD2, was not tested against the DNA. TRBV12-2 is listed as a pseudogene. The CDR3 length is 18 residues. CDR3 coding DNA: TGTGCAAGTCGCTGGGGACTAGCGGGAGGAGGAGCCTACAATGAGCAGTTCTTC. Translation: CASRWGLAGGGAYNEQFF.

This chain joins TRBV11-2 and TRBJ2-1; D is possibly TRBD2 (5 bases). V was trimmed by 3 bases and J by 10 bases, leaving 13 bases between them. Germline values: CDR1 SGHAT, CDR2 FQNNGV. The CDR3 runs 13 residues. The CDR3 DNA reads as TGTGCCAGCAGCTTTTCGACTACGGGCGAGCAGTTCTTC. It translates to CASSFSTTGEQFF.

This chain joins TRBV11-3 and TRBJ2-7; D is uncertain. This CDR3 is 17 amino acids long. Germline V gene data show CDR1 as SGHNT and CDR2 as YENEEA. V lost 5 bases to trimming and J lost 6 bases, with 26 bases between them. The CDR3 nucleotides read TGTGCCAGCAGCATCCCAACCAATATGGGCACCCGGAGCGAGCAGTACTTC. Protein product: CASSIPTNMGTRSEQYF.

The J gene is TRBJ2-7, the V gene TRBV11-1, with 11 bases matching TRBD1. V lost 5 bases and J lost 5; bases outside the gene matches: 8. The germline V gene encodes CDR1 SGHAT and CDR2 FQDESV (reference sequence). The CDR3 extends over 15 amino acids. CDR3 sequence: CASSLLDRGLDEQYF. The DNA of the CDR3 is TGTGCCAGCAGCCTACTGGACAGGGGGCTCGACGAGCAGTACTTC.

The V gene is TRBV6-5, the J gene TRBJ2-7; no reliable D call. V was trimmed by 2 bases and J by 5 bases, leaving 16 bases between them. From germline, CDR1 is MNHEY and CDR2 SVGAGI. CDR3 size: 15 residues. Written as DNA, the CDR3 is TGTGCCAGCAGTTACGAAGGCCCTTATCCCGACGAGCAGTACTTC. Translated: CASSYEGPYPDEQYF.

The chain links TRBV29-1 to TRBJ2-1, with TRBD1 identical over 11 bases. CDR1 and CDR2 (germline): SQVTM, ANQGSEA. The CDR3 totals 16 residues. V lost 1 base, J lost 6 bases, and 8 bases stayed unmatched. The CDR3 loop reads CSVEGRDRGSVNEQFF. CDR3 nucleotide sequence: TGCAGCGTTGAAGGGAGGGACAGGGGGTCGGTCAATGAGCAGTTCTTC.

CDR3 bases: TGTGCCAGCAGCGTATCTCCTAGCGGCAACTACGAGCAGTACTTC. Its translation is CASSVSPSGNYEQYF. The gene calls are TRBV9 and TRBJ2-7; 7 positions agree with TRBD2. CDR3 length equals 15 residues. With V trimmed by 1 base and J by 3 bases, 7 bases remained unmatched. Germline values: CDR1 SGDLS, CDR2 YYNGEE.

The chain has TRBV7-2 and TRBJ2-3; D may be TRBD2 (6 bases). Trimming stripped 7 bases from V and 3 bases from J, with 14 bases between. The CDR3 runs 14 residues. In germline, CDR1 is SGHTA, CDR2 FQGNSA. The CDR3 region is CASIPGLLTDTQYF. CDR3 nucleotide sequence: TGTGCCAGCATCCCGGGACTCCTAACAGATACGCAGTATTTT.

The rearrangement joins TRBV10-3 to TRBJ2-3; 7 bases match TRBD1. Germline V gene data show CDR1 as ENHRY and CDR2 as SYGVKD. Trimming took 6 bases from V and 2 from J; bases not matched to a gene: 5. CDR3 length: 14 amino acids. The CDR3: CAIRDRRSTDTQYF. CDR3 nucleotides: TGTGCCATCAGGGACAGGAGATCCACAGATACGCAGTATTTT.

This clone was detected a few times. J is TRBJ2-7 and V is TRBV19; D might be TRBD1 or TRBD2, each matching 6 bases. Trimming pared 4 bases from V and 5 bases from J, leaving 12 bases between. Germline-derived CDR1 and CDR2 are LNHDA and SQIVND (reference sequence). This CDR3 contains 13 residues. The DNA of the CDR3 is TGTGCCAGTAGTAGGGGGGCTACCAACGAGCAGTACTTC. This codes for CASSRGATNEQYF. The full variable domain, rest sourced from reference TRBV19 and TRBJ2-7, is DGGITQSPKYLFRKEGQNVTLSCEQNLNHDAMYWYRQDPGQGLRLIYYSQIVNDFQKGDIAEGYSVSREKKESFPLTVTSAQKNPTAFYLCASSRGATNEQYFGPGTRLTVT.

The rearrangement joins TRBV10-3 to TRBJ1-2; the match to TRBD1 covers 9 bases. The CDR3 has 13 amino acids. Germline trimming cut 6 bases from V and 5 bases from J; bases unmatched to any gene: 4. CDR1 and CDR2 (germline): ENHRY, SYGVKD. The CDR3 reads CAIRTGGYYGYTF. The CDR3 DNA follows: TGTGCCATCAGGACAGGGGGGTATTATGGCTACACCTTC.

This chain uses TRBV7-9 with TRBJ2-7; tentative D call: TRBD2 (6 bases). Germline V CDR1 and CDR2: SEHNR, FQNEAQ (reference sequence). The CDR3 runs 13 residues. V dropped 6 bases and J dropped 1 base, with 10 bases sitting between them. CDR3 nucleotides: TGTGCCAGCAGACCGGGACTGTCCTACGAGCAGTACTTC. Translating it yields CASRPGLSYEQYF.

The V call is TRBV28, the J call TRBJ2-5; D is perhaps TRBD1 (6 bases). V lost 6 bases to trimming and J lost 4 bases, with 15 bases between them. Germline V gene data show CDR1 as MDHEN and CDR2 as SYDVKM. The CDR3 is 14 amino acids. The CDR3 here is CASSPRGSGETQYF. In DNA, the CDR3 is TGTGCCAGCAGCCCCAGGGGCTCTGGAGAGACCCAGTACTTC.

The V call is TRBV7-2, the J call TRBJ1-5; 7 bases fit TRBD1. Germline V gives CDR1 SGHTA, CDR2 FQGNSA. The CDR3 extends over 15 amino acids. The V and J ends lost 5 bases and 4 bases, in that order; junction bases with no gene match: 8. CDR3 sequence reads: CASSPGGGTNQPQHF. CDR3 in DNA: TGTGCCAGCAGCCCAGGGGGAGGGACAAATCAGCCCCAGCATTTT.